What follows are 8 T cell receptor beta chains derived from one specimen sequenced in a study of T cell responses to AZD1222 COVID-19 vaccine. Using immunoSEQ multiplex PCR, the repertoire was profiled, and TCRdb retains in-frame clones only, with some absent. The data hold about 120,000 clones, with roughly 90% observed a single time. The sample in question was peripheral blood, obtained on day 0 of AZD1222 vaccination. The receptors shown here come from an adult in good health.

This clone was seen just once. The genes are TRBV5-1 and TRBJ2-7; a weak D match, TRBD1 (6 bases). Trimming cost V 3 bases and J 0 bases, with 10 bases left between them. Germline-derived CDR1 and CDR2 are SGHRS and YFSETQ. The CDR3 extends over 14 amino acids. CDR3: CASSWDTYSYEQYF. CDR3 DNA sequence: TGCGCCAGCAGCTGGGACACTTACTCCTACGAGCAGTACTTC.

The chain uses TRBV5-1 and TRBJ2-2, with 7 positions matching TRBD1. The CDR3 consists of 16 residues. V gave up 0 bases and J gave up 2 bases; unmatched junction bases: 4. Looked up from germline, CDR1 is SGHRS and CDR2 is YFSETQ. CDR3: CASSLAAGGNTGELFF. The CDR3, as DNA: TGCGCCAGCAGCTTGGCCGCAGGGGGAAACACCGGGGAGCTGTTTTTT.

The rearrangement links TRBV6-5 to TRBJ1-1; 7 nucleotides agree with TRBD1. The germline V gene has CDR1 MNHEY and CDR2 SVGAGI. This CDR3 is built from 14 residues. V was pared by 5 bases and J by 1 base, with 4 bases of the junction left unmatched. In DNA, the CDR3 is TGTGCCAGCAGTCCCCGACAGGGGAACACTGAAGCTTTCTTT. Its protein is CASSPRQGNTEAFF.

The chain combines TRBV27 with TRBJ2-7; no definite D call. V was shortened by 6 bases and J by 5 bases, with 20 bases between the two germline ends. Germline V gene lookup returns CDR1 MNHEY and CDR2 SMNVEV (reference sequence). CDR3 length: 15 residues. CDR3 residues: CASRLTRQQGHEQYF. Written as DNA, the CDR3 is TGTGCCAGCAGACTTACGCGGCAACAAGGGCACGAGCAGTACTTC.

The chain recombines TRBV12-3 or TRBV12-4 with TRBJ1-6; a possible D gene is TRBD1 (5 bases). Between the trimmed V and J ends, which lost 4 bases and 9 bases, there was a span of 10 bases. The CDR3 totals 13 residues. The CDR3 coding sequence is TGTGCCAGCAGTTCCTGGGGCTTTTCACCCCTCCACTTT. This sequence encodes CASSSWGFSPLHF.

In its sample, this clone was seen a few times. V usage is TRBV3-1 (or the pseudogene TRBV3-2) and J usage is TRBJ2-5; possible D gene TRBD1, 5 bases. CDR1 and CDR2 from the germline V gene are LGHDT and YNNKEL (reference sequence). V was cut by 3 bases and J by 7 bases, with 18 bases left in between. The CDR3 runs to 15 residues. This chain's CDR3 is CASSHTDVQRGTQYF. DNA for the CDR3: TGTGCCAGCAGCCATACGGACGTTCAAAGGGGGACCCAGTACTTC.

V and J are TRBV2 and TRBJ2-7, with D tentatively TRBD2 (6 bases). This CDR3 is built from 12 residues. The germline CDR1 and CDR2 sequences are SNHLY and FYNNEI. With 7 bases removed from V and 2 bases from J, the gap between germline ends came to 9 bases. Here the CDR3 reads CASKSGPYEQYF. CDR3 in DNA: TGTGCCAGCAAAAGCGGGCCCTACGAGCAGTACTTC.

The rearrangement joins TRBV14 to TRBJ1-2; D ambiguous. The V end lost 3 bases, the J end lost 1 base, and 9 bases lay between the germline ends. The CDR3 has 14 amino acids. Germline CDR1 and CDR2: SGHDN and FVKESK. The CDR3 DNA reads TGTGCCAGCAGCCAGAGTTTGCTTAACTATGGCTACACCTTC. Its translation is CASSQSLLNYGYTF.